This TCR beta chain was identified in a study of neurological immune-mediated disorders. 5'RACE employing 10-nucleotide random UMIs yielded the cDNA. Using its own MiXCR run on the 5' RACE reads, TCRdb lists one record per CDR3 protein. The table includes about 53,000 distinct CDR3 sequences, roughly 8.3% detected once. The time point denotes: longitudinal time-point 3. PBMCs stored at -80 C, 2 million in total, were the source of the unsorted libraries. This clonotype showed up many times. Unmatched junction bases numbered 7, after V lost 1 base and J lost 7 bases. The CDR3 contains 18 residues. J is TRBJ2-1 and V is TRBV12-3 or TRBV12-4, with 16 bases lining up with TRBD2. The sample comprised PBMCs. This clonotype was sampled from a woman in her thirties or forties in good health. The CDR3 DNA sequence: TGTGCCAGCAGTTTAGTGGCCCGGGGACTAGCGGGGGGGAATGAGCAGTTCTTC. It translates to CASSLVARGLAGGNEQFF.